What follows are 13 T cell receptor beta chains derived from one specimen sequenced in a study of cytomegalovirus exposure and HLA in healthy donors. PCR primers comprised 60 Vbeta and 13 Jbeta primers. Only in-frame clones appear in the TCRdb table, and some are missing; sequencing was by immunoSEQ multiplex PCR. The table includes 130,000 to 150,000 clones, about 80% detected once. The specimen sequenced was PBMCs. All receptors come from a man between 40 and 49 years old in good health and CMV-seronegative.

This clone turned up a few times. CDR3 residues: CASSLPGQNTEAFF. The DNA of the CDR3 is TGTGCCAGCAGTCTCCCCGGTCAGAACACTGAAGCTTTCTTT. The V gene is TRBV28, the J gene TRBJ1-1; no reliable D call. In germline, CDR1 is MDHEN, CDR2 SYDVKM. This CDR3 region has 14 residues. The germline V and J ends were trimmed by 5 bases and 1 base, with 11 bases remaining between them.

As DNA, the CDR3 is TGTGCCAGCAGTGACCGCACAGGGCCTTCAATCGCCCAGCATTTT. It translates to CASSDRTGPSIAQHF. V gene TRBV6-1 combines with J gene TRBJ1-5; weak D call: TRBD1 (6 bases). Between the trimmed V and J ends, which lost 3 bases and 11 bases, there was a span of 20 bases. Germline assignment: CDR1 MNHNS and CDR2 SASEGT. The length of the CDR3 is 15 residues.

The V gene is TRBV6-5, the J gene TRBJ2-5, with 7 bases matching TRBD1. Looked up from germline, CDR1 is MNHEY and CDR2 is SVGAGI. CDR3 length: 11 residues. Unmatched junction bases numbered 6, after V lost 6 bases and J lost 11 bases. CDR3 protein: CASRGQLNQYF. CDR3 coding DNA: TGTGCCAGCAGGGGACAGCTGAATCAGTACTTC.

This clone was recorded a few times. The chain carries TRBV28 and TRBJ1-5; weak D call: TRBD1 (6 bases). Germline CDR1 and CDR2: MDHEN and SYDVKM. This CDR3 spans 15 amino acids. Trimming cost V 1 base and J 4 bases, with 11 bases left between them. CDR3 bases: TGTGCCAGCAGTTTATCAGGGGAGGGAAATCAGCCCCAGCATTTT. It specifies CASSLSGEGNQPQHF.

This chain links TRBV9 with TRBJ2-4; 9 bases agree with TRBD2. This CDR3 has 13 amino acids. Looked up from germline, CDR1 is SGDLS and CDR2 is YYNGEE. Unmatched junction bases numbered 2, after V lost 7 bases and J lost 3 bases. In DNA form, the CDR3 reads TGTGCCAGCGGTAGCGGGGGCAAAAACATTCAGTACTTC. It encodes CASGSGGKNIQYF.

The V call is TRBV28, the J call TRBJ2-6, with 7 bases matching TRBD1. The CDR3 sequence is 15 residues long. The trim removed 5 bases at V and 4 bases at J, leaving 5 bases unmatched. Germline-derived CDR1 and CDR2 are MDHEN and SYDVKM. The CDR3 region has the DNA TGTGCCAGCAGTATGACAGGGAGAGGGGCCAACGTCCTGACTTTC. Protein sequence: CASSMTGRGANVLTF.

This clone was seen more than once but under ten times. This sequence joins TRBV9 and TRBJ2-3, with TRBD1 as a possible D gene (6 bases). The CDR3 runs to 14 residues. Per the germline V gene, CDR1 is SGDLS and CDR2 is YYNGEE. V lost 0 bases and J lost 7, with 12 bases in between. In DNA form, the CDR3 reads TGTGCCAGCAGCGTAGCGTTGGGGGCGAATACGCAGTATTTT. This codes for CASSVALGANTQYF.

The DNA of the CDR3 is TGCGCCAGCAGCGTGCCGAGCAACACTGAAGCTTTCTTT. It encodes CASSVPSNTEAFF. The chain uses TRBV5-1 and TRBJ1-1, with D unclear. From germline, CDR1 is SGHRS and CDR2 YFSETQ. The V end was cut by 4 bases, the J end by 2 bases, with 9 bases between. The CDR3 loop spans 13 amino acids.

The chain employs TRBV30 and TRBJ1-4; 9 bases fit TRBD1. This CDR3 has 15 amino acids. Germline CDR1 is GTSNPN and CDR2 is SVGIG (reference sequence). Trimming took 4 bases from V and 6 from J; bases not matched to a gene: 9. Written as DNA, the CDR3 is TGTGCCTGGACGATGTTGGGACAGGGCCATGAAAAACTGTTTTTT. Its protein product is CAWTMLGQGHEKLFF.

This clone was counted between two and nine times. This chain uses TRBV6-1 with TRBJ1-6, with D possibly being TRBD1 (6 bases). This CDR3 has 16 amino acids. The V end lost 2 bases, the J end lost 6 bases, and 14 bases lay between the germline ends. The germline V gene has CDR1 MNHNS and CDR2 SASEGT. The CDR3 DNA reads TGTGCCAGCAGTGAAATAGGGGGGGCGAGTAATTCACCCCTCCACTTT. It encodes CASSEIGGASNSPLHF.

The rearrangement uses TRBV27 and TRBJ1-4, with D perhaps matching TRBD1 (6 bases). Germline V gene sequence: CDR1 MNHEY, CDR2 SMNVEV (reference sequence). This CDR3 has 14 amino acids. The V end was cut by 6 bases, the J end by 7 bases, with 15 bases between. In nucleotides, the CDR3 is TGTGCCAGCAGACTGGACAGCCGGGGTGAAAAACTGTTTTTT. Its protein product is CASRLDSRGEKLFF.

This clone is a singleton in its sample. The J gene is TRBJ1-2, the V gene TRBV19; TRBD1 is a possible D gene (5 bases). Trimming left V 3 bases short and J 8 bases short, with 13 bases between. This CDR3 contains 13 residues. Germline V gene lookup returns CDR1 LNHDA and CDR2 SQIVND (reference sequence). This chain's CDR3 is CASSIGKHRGYTF. The CDR3 DNA sequence: TGTGCCAGTAGTATCGGAAAACACAGGGGCTACACCTTC.

The chain recombines TRBV19 with TRBJ1-1, with D unclear. The V end was cut by 11 bases, the J end by 3 bases, with 16 bases between. The CDR3 runs to 13 residues. Germline V lookup: CDR1 LNHDA, CDR2 SQIVND (reference sequence). The CDR3 protein is CAAGPTGYTEAFF. CDR3 DNA: TGTGCCGCAGGCCCGACGGGGTACACTGAAGCTTTCTTT.